Listed here are 6 T cell receptor beta chains from one sample, sequenced in a study of T cell responses to AZD1222 COVID-19 vaccine. TCRdb keeps only in-frame clones here, not all; method: immunoSEQ multiplex PCR. The data show over 75,000 clones, 80% to 90% seen once. The specimen was peripheral blood, collected 28 days after the second AZD1222 dose. The receptors here all came from an adult who received the AZD1222 COVID-19 vaccine.

The CDR3 is CSASRVNSNQPQHF. In DNA, the CDR3 is TGCAGTGCTAGTCGGGTAAATAGCAATCAGCCCCAGCATTTT. The chain is built from TRBV20-1 and TRBJ1-5; no reliable D call. V dropped 3 bases and J dropped 0 bases, with 9 bases sitting between them. Per germline, CDR1 DFQATT and CDR2 SNEGSKA (reference sequence). This CDR3 comprises 14 residues.

CDR3 sequence: CASSAYPAGTGNGYTF. The CDR3 region has the DNA TGTGCCAGCAGCGCCTATCCGGCCGGGACAGGGAATGGCTACACCTTC. V and J are TRBV9 and TRBJ1-2, with 9 nucleotides matching TRBD1. CDR3 length: 16 residues. Germline-derived CDR1 and CDR2 are SGDLS and YYNGEE. With 3 bases clipped from V and 6 bases from J, the junction kept 12 bases outside the gene matches.

The J gene is TRBJ1-5, the V gene TRBV12-3 or TRBV12-4; D not certain. With 6 bases removed from V and 2 bases from J, the gap between germline ends came to 8 bases. The CDR3 consists of 13 residues. CDR3 sequence reads: CASRREGNQPQHF. DNA of the CDR3: TGTGCCAGCAGACGGGAGGGCAATCAGCCCCAGCATTTT.

A single count supports this clone. The chain combines TRBV6-5 with TRBJ1-6; tentatively, D is TRBD1 (6 bases). V was shortened by 1 base and J by 10 bases, with 11 bases between the two germline ends. CDR1 and CDR2 from the germline V gene are MNHEY and SVGAGI. CDR3 length: 14 amino acids. CDR3 residues: CASSYFAQGSPLHF. CDR3 coding DNA: TGTGCCAGCAGTTACTTCGCGCAGGGGTCACCCCTCCACTTT.

CDR3: CASSPSRGEQPQHF. Written as DNA, the CDR3 is TGTGCCAGCAGCCCATCCCGAGGGGAACAGCCCCAGCATTTT. The chain recombines TRBV5-5 with TRBJ1-5; a weak D match, TRBD1 (5 bases). Germline CDR1 is SGHKS and CDR2 is YYEKEE (reference sequence). V lost 4 bases and J lost 7, with 15 bases in between. The CDR3 has 14 residues.

The rearrangement uses TRBV15 and TRBJ2-1; weak D call: TRBD2 (6 bases). The V end was cut by 1 base, the J end by 8 bases, with 27 bases between. The germline CDR1 and CDR2 sequences are LNHNV and YYDKDF (reference sequence). The CDR3 contains 19 residues. CDR3 protein: CATSRGYSLAGNRGDEQFF. CDR3 in DNA: TGTGCCACCAGCAGAGGATACTCTCTTGCGGGAAATCGGGGCGATGAGCAGTTCTTC.